The 5 T cell receptor beta chains below come from one sample, sequenced in a study of blood T cell repertoires in COVID-19. Using immunoSEQ multiplex PCR, the repertoire was profiled, and TCRdb retains in-frame clones only, with some absent. Among 100,000 to 150,000 clones listed, approximately 82% were seen once. Sequenced material: peripheral blood. Receptor source: a man aged 35 to 55 with active or convalescent COVID-19.

The sample holds a few counts of this clone. The chain is built from TRBV29-1 and TRBJ1-1; no clear D. This CDR3 has 11 amino acids. Germline V gives CDR1 SQVTM, CDR2 ANQGSEA. The V and J ends lost 7 bases and 7 bases respectively, with 13 bases between them. The CDR3 DNA follows: TGCAGCGGGGAGACGGCTCTTGAAGCTTTCTTT. It encodes CSGETALEAFF.

The chain is built from TRBV6-5 and TRBJ1-5; 10 bases map to TRBD1. The germline gives CDR1 MNHEY, CDR2 SVGAGI. The CDR3 length is 15 residues. The junction had 10 bases not matched to a gene; V was cut back by 8 bases and J by 6 bases. As DNA, the CDR3 is TGTGCCAGCGGGACAGGGGCGAACACTGGTCAGCCCCAGCATTTT. Amino acid sequence: CASGTGANTGQPQHF.

The rearrangement links TRBV6-5 to TRBJ1-2; 8 bases are a match to TRBD1. CDR3 length: 14 amino acids. Germline CDR1 MNHEY, CDR2 SVGAGI. J gave up 4 bases and V 4 bases, and 5 bases lay outside the gene matches. CDR3 region: CASSFSGGSYGYTF. The DNA for the CDR3 is TGTGCCAGCAGTTTTTCAGGGGGCTCCTATGGCTACACCTTC.

This sequence joins TRBV19 and TRBJ2-1; 7 bases line up with TRBD2. Germline values: CDR1 LNHDA, CDR2 SQIVND (reference sequence). Trimming at V came to 0 bases and at J to 1 base, leaving 3 bases not matched to a gene. The CDR3 runs 16 residues. CDR3 nucleotides: TGTGCCAGTAGTATAGAGGCCGGGGGGTCCTACAATGAGCAGTTCTTC. Amino acids: CASSIEAGGSYNEQFF.

This chain joins TRBV11-2 and TRBJ1-1; TRBD1 matches at 10 bases. Germline trimming cut 5 bases from V and 4 bases from J; bases unmatched to any gene: 4. From germline, CDR1 is SGHAT and CDR2 FQNNGV. The CDR3 has 14 residues. CDR3 sequence: CASSRDRGSTEAFF. The CDR3 region has the DNA TGTGCCAGCAGCAGGGACAGGGGTAGCACTGAAGCTTTCTTT.